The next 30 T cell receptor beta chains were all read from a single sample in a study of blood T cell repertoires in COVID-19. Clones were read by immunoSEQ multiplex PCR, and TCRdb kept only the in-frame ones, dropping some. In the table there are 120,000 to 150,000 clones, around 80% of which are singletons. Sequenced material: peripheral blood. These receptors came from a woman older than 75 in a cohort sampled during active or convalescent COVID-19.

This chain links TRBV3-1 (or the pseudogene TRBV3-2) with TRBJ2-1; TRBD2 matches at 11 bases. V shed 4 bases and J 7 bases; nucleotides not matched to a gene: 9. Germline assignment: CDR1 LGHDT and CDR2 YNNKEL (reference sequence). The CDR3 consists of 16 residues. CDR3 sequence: CASSRLTSGEGNEQFF. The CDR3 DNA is TGTGCCAGCAGCCGGCTGACTAGCGGGGAGGGAAATGAGCAGTTCTTC.

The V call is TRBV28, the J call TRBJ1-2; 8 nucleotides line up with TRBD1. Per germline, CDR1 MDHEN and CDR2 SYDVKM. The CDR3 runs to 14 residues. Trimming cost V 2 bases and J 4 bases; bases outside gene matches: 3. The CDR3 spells CASSLRQGTYGYTF. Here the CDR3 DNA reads TGTGCCAGCAGTTTAAGACAGGGGACCTATGGCTACACCTTC.

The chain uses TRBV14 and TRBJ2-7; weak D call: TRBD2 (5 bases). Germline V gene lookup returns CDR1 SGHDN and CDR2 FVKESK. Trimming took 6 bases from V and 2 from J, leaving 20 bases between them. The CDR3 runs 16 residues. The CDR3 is CASRLDGAEITYEQYV. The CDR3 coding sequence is TGTGCCAGCAGACTCGATGGAGCGGAAATAACCTACGAGCAGTACGTC.

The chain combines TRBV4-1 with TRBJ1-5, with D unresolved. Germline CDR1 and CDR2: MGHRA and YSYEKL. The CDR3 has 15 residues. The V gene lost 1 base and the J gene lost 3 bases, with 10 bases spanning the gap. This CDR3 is CASSQVEQYNQPQHF. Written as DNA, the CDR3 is TGCGCCAGCAGCCAAGTAGAACAGTACAATCAGCCCCAGCATTTT.

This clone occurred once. CDR3 bases: TGCGCCAGCAGCCAAGATATCGAGCGGGGAGGGGAGACCCAGTACTTC. Protein product: CASSQDIERGGETQYF. The chain has TRBV4-3 and TRBJ2-5; 7 bases are shared with TRBD2. CDR1 is LGHNA and CDR2 is YSLEER in the germline V gene. V lost 0 bases to trimming and J lost 5 bases; unmatched junction nucleotides: 9. The CDR3 sequence is 16 residues long.

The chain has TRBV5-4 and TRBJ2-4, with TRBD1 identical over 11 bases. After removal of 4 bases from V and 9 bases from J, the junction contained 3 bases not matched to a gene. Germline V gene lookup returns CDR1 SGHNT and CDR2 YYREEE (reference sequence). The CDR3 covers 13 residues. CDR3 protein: CASSPGTGGIQYF. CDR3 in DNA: TGTGCCAGCAGCCCAGGGACAGGGGGCATTCAGTACTTC. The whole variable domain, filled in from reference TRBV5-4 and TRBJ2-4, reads ETGVTQSPTHLIKTRGQQVTLRCSSQSGHNTVSWYQQALGQGPQFIFQYYREEENGRGNFPPRFSGLQFPNYSSELNVNALELDDSALYLCASSPGTGGIQYFGAGTRLSVL.

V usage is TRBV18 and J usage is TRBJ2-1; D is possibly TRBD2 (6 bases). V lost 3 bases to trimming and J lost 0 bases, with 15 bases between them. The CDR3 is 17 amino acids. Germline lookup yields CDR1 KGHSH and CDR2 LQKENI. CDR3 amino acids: CASSPLPLTSSYNEQFF. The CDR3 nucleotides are TGTGCCAGCTCACCCCTGCCGCTGACTAGCTCCTACAATGAGCAGTTCTTC.

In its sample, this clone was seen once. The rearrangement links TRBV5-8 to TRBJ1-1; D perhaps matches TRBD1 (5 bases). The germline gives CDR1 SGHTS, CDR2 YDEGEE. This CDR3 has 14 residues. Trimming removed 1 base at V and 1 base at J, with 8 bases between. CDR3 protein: CASSLYQGNTEAFF. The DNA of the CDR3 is TGTGCCAGCAGCTTGTACCAGGGGAACACTGAAGCTTTCTTT. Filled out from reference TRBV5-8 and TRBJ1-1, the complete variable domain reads EAGVTQSPTHLIKTRGQQATLRCSPISGHTSVYWYQQALGLGLQFLLWYDEGEERNRGNFPPRFSGRQFPNYSSELNVNALELEDSALYLCASSLYQGNTEAFFGQGTRLTVV.

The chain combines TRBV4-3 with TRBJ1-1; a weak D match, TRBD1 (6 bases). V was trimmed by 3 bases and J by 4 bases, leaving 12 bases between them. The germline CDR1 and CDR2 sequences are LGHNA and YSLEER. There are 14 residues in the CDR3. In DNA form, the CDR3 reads TGCGCCAGCAGCCAGTCAACAGGGTCCACTGAAGCTTTCTTT. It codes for CASSQSTGSTEAFF.

CDR3 sequence reads: CASSQGRATEAFF. As DNA, the CDR3 is TGTGCCAGCAGCCAAGGGCGGGCCACTGAAGCTTTCTTT. The chain has TRBV14 and TRBJ1-1, with unresolved D. From germline, CDR1 is SGHDN and CDR2 FVKESK. Trimming cost V 1 base and J 4 bases, with 7 bases left between them. This CDR3 is 13 amino acids long.

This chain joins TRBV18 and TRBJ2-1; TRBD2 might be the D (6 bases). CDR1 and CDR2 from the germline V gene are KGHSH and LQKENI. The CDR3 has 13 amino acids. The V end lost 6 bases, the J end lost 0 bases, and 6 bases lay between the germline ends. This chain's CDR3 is CASSGSSYNEQFF. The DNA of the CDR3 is TGTGCCAGCTCCGGGAGCTCCTACAATGAGCAGTTCTTC.

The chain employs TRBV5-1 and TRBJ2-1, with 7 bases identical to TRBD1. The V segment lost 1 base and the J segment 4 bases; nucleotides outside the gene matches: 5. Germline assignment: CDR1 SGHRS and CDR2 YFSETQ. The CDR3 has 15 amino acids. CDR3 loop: CASSLLTGRYNEQFF. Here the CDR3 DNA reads TGCGCCAGCAGCTTGTTGACAGGGCGATACAATGAGCAGTTCTTC.

Here the CDR3 DNA reads TGTGCCAGCAGCGTAGGGCTGGTCCCGGAGGATGGCTACACCTTC. Encoded protein: CASSVGLVPEDGYTF. This chain uses TRBV9 with TRBJ1-2, with D unresolved. V lost 0 bases and J lost 6, with 15 bases in between. Germline CDR1 and CDR2: SGDLS and YYNGEE. This CDR3 is built from 15 residues.

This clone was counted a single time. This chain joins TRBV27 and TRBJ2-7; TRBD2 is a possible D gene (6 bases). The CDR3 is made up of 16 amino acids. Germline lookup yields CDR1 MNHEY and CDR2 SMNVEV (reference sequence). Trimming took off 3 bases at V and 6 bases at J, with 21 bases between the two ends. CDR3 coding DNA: TGTGCCAGCAGTTTGGCGGGGTTTCAATTTCCGGGCGAGCAGTACTTC. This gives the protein CASSLAGFQFPGEQYF.

The CDR3 spells CASRTRMGETQYF. The CDR3 region has the DNA TGTGCCAGCAGGACACGGATGGGAGAGACCCAGTACTTC. The chain is built from TRBV28 and TRBJ2-5; D is uncertain. This CDR3 comprises 13 residues. Trimming pared 6 bases from V and 4 bases from J, leaving 12 bases between. Germline loops: CDR1 MDHEN, CDR2 SYDVKM.

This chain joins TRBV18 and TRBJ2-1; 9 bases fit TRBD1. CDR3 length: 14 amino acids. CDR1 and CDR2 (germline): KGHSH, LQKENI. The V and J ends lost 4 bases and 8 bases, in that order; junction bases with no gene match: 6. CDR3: CASSQQGALDEQFF. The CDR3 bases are TGTGCCAGCTCACAACAGGGGGCGTTGGATGAGCAGTTCTTC.

In nucleotides, the CDR3 is TGTGCCAGCAGCCATTCCAGAAACGATAGCAATCAGCCCCAGCATTTT. This translates into CASSHSRNDSNQPQHF. The chain is built from TRBV3-1 (or the pseudogene TRBV3-2) and TRBJ1-5; D remains ambiguous. V gave up 3 bases and J gave up 0 bases, with 12 bases separating them. Germline CDR1 and CDR2: LGHDT and YNNKEL (reference sequence). This CDR3 has 16 residues.

CDR3 sequence reads: CATSEAGTGAGELFF. Here the CDR3 DNA reads TGTGCCACCAGTGAGGCCGGGACAGGGGCCGGGGAGCTGTTTTTT. This rearrangement joins TRBV24-1 to TRBJ2-2; 10 bases match TRBD1. The CDR3 has 15 amino acids. The J segment lost 6 bases and the V segment lost 4 bases, leaving 4 bases of the junction unmatched. CDR1 and CDR2 (germline): KGHDR, SFDVKD.

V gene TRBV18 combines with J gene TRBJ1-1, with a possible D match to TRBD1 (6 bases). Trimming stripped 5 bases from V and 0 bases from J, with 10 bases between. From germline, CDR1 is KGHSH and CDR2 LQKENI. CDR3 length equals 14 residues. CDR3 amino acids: CASSTGTMNTEAFF. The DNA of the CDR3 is TGTGCCAGCTCAACCGGGACAATGAACACTGAAGCTTTCTTT.

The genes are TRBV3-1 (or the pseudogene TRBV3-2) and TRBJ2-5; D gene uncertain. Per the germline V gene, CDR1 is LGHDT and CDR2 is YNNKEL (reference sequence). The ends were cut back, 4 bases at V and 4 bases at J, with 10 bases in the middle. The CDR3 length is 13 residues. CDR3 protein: CASSPEWAETQYF. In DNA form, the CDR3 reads TGTGCCAGCAGCCCCGAGTGGGCAGAGACCCAGTACTTC.

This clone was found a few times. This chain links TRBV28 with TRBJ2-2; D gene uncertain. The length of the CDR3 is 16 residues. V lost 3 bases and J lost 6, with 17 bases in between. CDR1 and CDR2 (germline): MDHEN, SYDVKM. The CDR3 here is CASSFFLSRLAGELFF. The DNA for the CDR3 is TGTGCCAGCAGTTTCTTCCTTTCTCGGTTGGCCGGGGAGCTGTTTTTT.

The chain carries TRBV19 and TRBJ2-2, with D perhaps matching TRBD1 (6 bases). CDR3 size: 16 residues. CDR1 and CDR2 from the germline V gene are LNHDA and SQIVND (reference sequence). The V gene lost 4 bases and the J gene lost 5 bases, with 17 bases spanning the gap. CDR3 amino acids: CASSTKQGLGTGELFF. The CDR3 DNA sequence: TGTGCCAGTAGTACCAAACAGGGTCTGGGAACCGGGGAGCTGTTTTTT.

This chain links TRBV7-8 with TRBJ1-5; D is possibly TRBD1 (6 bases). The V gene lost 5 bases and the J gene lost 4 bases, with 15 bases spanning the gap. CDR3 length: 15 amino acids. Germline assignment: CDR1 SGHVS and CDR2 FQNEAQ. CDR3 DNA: TGTGCCAGCAGCCCAGGGGTTTGGTCAAATCAGCCCCAGCATTTT. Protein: CASSPGVWSNQPQHF.

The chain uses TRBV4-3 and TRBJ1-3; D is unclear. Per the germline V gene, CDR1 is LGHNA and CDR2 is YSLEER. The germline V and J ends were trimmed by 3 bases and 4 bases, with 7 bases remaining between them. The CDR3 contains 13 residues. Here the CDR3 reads CASSQGEGNTIYF. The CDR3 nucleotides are TGCGCCAGCAGCCAGGGCGAGGGAAACACCATATATTTT.

CDR3 region: CASSLIISGRANEQYF. The CDR3, as DNA: TGTGCCAGCAGCTTAATCATTTCGGGCAGGGCGAACGAGCAGTACTTC. The chain carries TRBV7-6 and TRBJ2-7, with D perhaps TRBD1 (5 bases). Germline V lookup: CDR1 SGHVS, CDR2 FNYEAQ. There are 16 residues in the CDR3. V lost 2 bases to trimming and J lost 5 bases, with 19 bases between them. Supplemented by reference TRBV7-6 and TRBJ2-7, the full variable domain reads GAGVSQSPRYKVTKRGQDVALRCDPISGHVSLYWYRQALGQGPEFLTYFNYEAQQDKSGLPNDRFSAERPEGSISTLTIQRTEQRDSAMYRCASSLIISGRANEQYFGPGTRLTVT.

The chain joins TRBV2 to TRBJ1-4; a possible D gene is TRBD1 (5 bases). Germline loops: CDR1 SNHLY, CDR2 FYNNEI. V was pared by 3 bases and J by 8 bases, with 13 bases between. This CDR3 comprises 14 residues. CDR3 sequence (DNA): TGTGCCAGCAGTGATTGGACAAGTGGAGAAAAACTGTTTTTT. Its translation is CASSDWTSGEKLFF.

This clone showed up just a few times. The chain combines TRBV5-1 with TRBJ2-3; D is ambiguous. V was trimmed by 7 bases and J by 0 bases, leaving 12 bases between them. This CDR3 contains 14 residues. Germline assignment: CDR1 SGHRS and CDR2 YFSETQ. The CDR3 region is CASRRQTSTDTQYF. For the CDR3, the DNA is TGCGCCAGCCGCCGGCAGACTAGCACAGATACGCAGTATTTT.

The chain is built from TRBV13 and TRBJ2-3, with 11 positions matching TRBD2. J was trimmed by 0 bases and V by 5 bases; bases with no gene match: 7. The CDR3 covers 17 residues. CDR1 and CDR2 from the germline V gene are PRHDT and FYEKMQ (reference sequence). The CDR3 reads CASSIRLAGISTDTQYF. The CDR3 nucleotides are TGTGCCAGCAGCATACGACTAGCGGGGATTAGCACAGATACGCAGTATTTT.

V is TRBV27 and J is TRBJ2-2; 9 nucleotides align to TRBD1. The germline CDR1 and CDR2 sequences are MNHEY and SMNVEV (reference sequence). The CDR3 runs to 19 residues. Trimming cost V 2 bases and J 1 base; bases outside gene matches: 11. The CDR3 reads CASSLPEATGGGNTGELFF. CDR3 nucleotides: TGTGCCAGCAGTTTACCGGAAGCTACAGGGGGCGGGAACACCGGGGAGCTGTTTTTT.

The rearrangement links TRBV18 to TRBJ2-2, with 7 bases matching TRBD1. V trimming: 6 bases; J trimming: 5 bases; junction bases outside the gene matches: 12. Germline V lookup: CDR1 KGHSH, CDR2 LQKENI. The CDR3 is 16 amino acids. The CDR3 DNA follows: TGTGCCAGCTCCGAAAACTTAGGGGGCCCGACCGGGGAGCTGTTTTTT. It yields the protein CASSENLGGPTGELFF.